The 7 T cell receptor beta chains presented below share a single source sample, sequenced in a study of beta chain features in type 1 diabetes. Whole-study results and caveats: People with Type 1 diabetes carried modestly yet significantly shorter TCRB CDR3s in all four CD4+ subsets.

Sequencing targeted expressed TCRB transcripts, as all isolated RNA had been reverse transcribed. Profiling relied on immunoSEQ multiplex PCR, and the TCRdb table lists in-frame clones only, not all of them. Altogether under 850,000 clones are present, roughly 13% being singletons, with the ten largest covering 0.022%. What these receptors recognize is not known. The sequenced sample was naive CD4+ T cells from blood. The origin of the receptors is a man younger than 35 with type 1 diabetes.

A few counts support this clone. This sequence joins TRBV5-4 and TRBJ2-1; D is uncertain. The V end was cut by 2 bases, the J end by 4 bases, with 16 bases between. The CDR3 totals 16 residues. Germline lookup yields CDR1 SGHNT and CDR2 YYREEE (reference sequence). The DNA for the CDR3 is TGTGCCAGCAGCTTACGGACCTCTATAGTGTACAATGAGCAGTTCTTC. The encoded protein is CASSLRTSIVYNEQFF.

The V gene is TRBV9, the J gene TRBJ1-4, with 7 positions matching TRBD1. This CDR3 spans 14 amino acids. Trimming cost V 4 bases and J 6 bases; bases outside gene matches: 6. The V gene's germline CDR1 is SGDLS and CDR2 YYNGEE. The DNA for the CDR3 is TGTGCCAGCAGCCAAGCCCAGGGGGATGAAAAACTGTTTTTT. This gives the protein CASSQAQGDEKLFF.

The chain has TRBV19 and TRBJ1-6; D is ambiguous. Germline loops: CDR1 LNHDA, CDR2 SQIVND (reference sequence). Deletions cut 4 bases from V and 3 bases from J, with 13 bases between. This CDR3 region has 16 residues. In DNA, the CDR3 is TGTGCCAGTAGTAAAACCGACATCCTCTATAATTCACCCCTCCACTTT. Encoded protein: CASSKTDILYNSPLHF. Together with reference TRBV19 and TRBJ1-6, the CDR3 gives the full variable domain: DGGITQSPKYLFRKEGQNVTLSCEQNLNHDAMYWYRQDPGQGLRLIYYSQIVNDFQKGDIAEGYSVSREKKESFPLTVTSAQKNPTAFYLCASSKTDILYNSPLHFGNGTRLTVT.

This clone came up a few times. This chain connects TRBV25-1 to TRBJ1-2; D gene unclear. Trimming shortened V by 2 bases and J by 0 bases, and 4 bases separated the two germline ends. This CDR3 is 13 amino acids long. Germline assignment: CDR1 MGHDK and CDR2 SYGVNS. The CDR3 is CASSEGPNYGYTF. CDR3 coding DNA: TGTGCCAGCAGTGAAGGACCTAACTATGGCTACACCTTC.

There are a few counts of this clone. The V call is TRBV7-2, the J call TRBJ2-5; D is undetermined. The DNA end favors TRBJ2-7, so the J call may be wrong. The CDR3 has 14 amino acids. In germline, CDR1 is SGHTA, CDR2 FQGNSA. The DNA for the CDR3 is TGTGCCAGCAGCCCAAGGTACGGGCTATACGAGCAGTACTTC. It is translated as CASSPRYGLYEQYF.

This clone showed up just a few times. The gene calls are TRBV21-1 and TRBJ2-3; TRBD2 is the table's D call, not checked against the DNA. TRBV21-1 is labeled a pseudogene. CDR3 length: 17 amino acids. The CDR3 DNA follows: TGTGCCAGCAGAACCGAAAATAGCGGTTTGGCCACAGATACGCAGTATTTT. The encoded protein is CASRTENSGLATDTQYF.

V is TRBV7-3 and J is TRBJ2-5; D ambiguous. This CDR3 is built from 13 residues. Trimming removed 6 bases from V and 2 bases from J, with 10 bases in between. CDR1 SGHTA and CDR2 FQGTGA come from the germline V gene. The CDR3 DNA reads TGTGCCAGCAGTAAATCCTCTCAAGAGACCCAGTACTTC. Translation: CASSKSSQETQYF.